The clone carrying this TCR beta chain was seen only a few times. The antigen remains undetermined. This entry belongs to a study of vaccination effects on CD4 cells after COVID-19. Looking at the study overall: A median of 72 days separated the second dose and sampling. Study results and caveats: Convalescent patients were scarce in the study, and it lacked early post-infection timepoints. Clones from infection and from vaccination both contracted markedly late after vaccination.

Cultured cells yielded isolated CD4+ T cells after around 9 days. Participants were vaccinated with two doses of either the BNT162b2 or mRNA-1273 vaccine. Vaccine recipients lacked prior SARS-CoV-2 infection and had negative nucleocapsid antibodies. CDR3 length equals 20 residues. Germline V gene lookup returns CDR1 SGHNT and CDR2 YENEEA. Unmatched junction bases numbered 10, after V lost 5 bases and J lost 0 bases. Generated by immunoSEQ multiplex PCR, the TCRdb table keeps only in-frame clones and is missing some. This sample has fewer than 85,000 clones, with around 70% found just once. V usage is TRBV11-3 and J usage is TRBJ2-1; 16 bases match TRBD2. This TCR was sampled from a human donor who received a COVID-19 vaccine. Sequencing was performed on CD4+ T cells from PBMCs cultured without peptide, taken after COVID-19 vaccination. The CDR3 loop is CASSPSPGTSGGASYNEQFF. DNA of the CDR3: TGTGCCAGCAGCCCTTCCCCCGGGACTAGCGGGGGGGCCTCCTACAATGAGCAGTTCTTC.